This section outlines one TCR beta chain sequence together with its context. Its antigen is as yet unknown. The data stem from a study of T cell responses to AZD1222 COVID-19 vaccine. Study-wide results and caveats: Clonal diversity was possibly underestimated, and white British individuals and females predominated among donors. Targeting of unmutated variant regions was reportedly seen in nearly half of spike-specific TCRs. Seropositive status at baseline applied to only five to seven AZD1222 recipients. All repertoire sampling was performed exclusively after the peak T cell response.

Assay used: immunoSEQ multiplex PCR; TCRdb lists only in-frame clones, some missing. This table holds roughly 70,000 clones, 85% to 95% found once. Trimming shortened V by 7 bases and J by 0 bases, and 10 bases separated the two germline ends. The CDR3 contains 13 residues. Germline V gives CDR1 MDHEN, CDR2 SYDVKM. The TCR originated in an adult who received the MenACWY meningococcal vaccine as a control. The sample was peripheral blood, taken 28 days after the second dose of the MenACWY control vaccine. The chain carries TRBV28 and TRBJ2-7, with D unresolved. The CDR3 region is CASKVPGSYEQYF. The CDR3, as DNA: TGTGCCAGCAAGGTGCCGGGCTCCTACGAGCAGTACTTC.